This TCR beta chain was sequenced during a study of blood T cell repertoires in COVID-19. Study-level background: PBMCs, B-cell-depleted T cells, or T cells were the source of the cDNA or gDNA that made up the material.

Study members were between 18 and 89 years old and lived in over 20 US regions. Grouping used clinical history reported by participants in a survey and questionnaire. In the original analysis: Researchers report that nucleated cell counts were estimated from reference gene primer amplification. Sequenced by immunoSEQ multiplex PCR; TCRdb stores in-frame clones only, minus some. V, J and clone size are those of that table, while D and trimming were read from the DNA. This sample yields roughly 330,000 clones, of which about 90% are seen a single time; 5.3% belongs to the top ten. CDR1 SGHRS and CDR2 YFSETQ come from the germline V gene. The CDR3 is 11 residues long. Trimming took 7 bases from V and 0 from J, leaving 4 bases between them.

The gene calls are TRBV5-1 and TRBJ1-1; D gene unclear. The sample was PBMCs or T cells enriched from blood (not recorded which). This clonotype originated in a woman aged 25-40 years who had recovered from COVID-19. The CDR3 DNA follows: TGCGCCAGCTCAATGAACACTGAAGCTTTCTTT. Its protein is CASSMNTEAFF.